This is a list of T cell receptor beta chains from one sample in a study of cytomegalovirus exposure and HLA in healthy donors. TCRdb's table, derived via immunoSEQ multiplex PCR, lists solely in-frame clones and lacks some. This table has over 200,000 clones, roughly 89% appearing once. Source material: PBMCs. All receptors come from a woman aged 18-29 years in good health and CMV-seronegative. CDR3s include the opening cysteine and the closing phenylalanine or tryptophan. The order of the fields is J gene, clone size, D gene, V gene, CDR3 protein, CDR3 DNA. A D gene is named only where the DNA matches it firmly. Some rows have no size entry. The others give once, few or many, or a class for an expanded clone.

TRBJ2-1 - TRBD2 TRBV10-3 CAIRELAGGLSEQFF TGTGCCATCAGAGAACTAGCGGGGGGGCTTAGTGAGCAGTTCTTC
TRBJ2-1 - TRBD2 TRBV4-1 CASSSMGEGSNEQFF TGCGCCAGCAGCTCAATGGGGGAGGGTTCCAATGAGCAGTTCTTC
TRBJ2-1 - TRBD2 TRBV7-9 CASSPRTSGRHLGEQFF TGTGCCAGCAGCCCTCGGACTAGCGGGAGACATTTGGGTGAGCAGTTCTTC
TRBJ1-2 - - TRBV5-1 CASSLTGTKNYGYTF TGCGCCAGCAGCTTGACCGGAACTAAAAACTATGGCTACACCTTC
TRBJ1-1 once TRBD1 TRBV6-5 CASSYSRTGGNTEAFF TGTGCCAGCAGTTACTCGCGGACAGGGGGGAACACTGAAGCTTTCTTT
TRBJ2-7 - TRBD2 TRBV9 CASSEGGGLARDEQYF TGTGCCAGCAGCGAGGGGGGGGGACTAGCGAGGGACGAGCAGTACTTC
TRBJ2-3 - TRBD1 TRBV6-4 CASSDSGTGGDTQYF TGTGCCAGCAGTGACTCCGGGACAGGGGGAGATACGCAGTATTTT
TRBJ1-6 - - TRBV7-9 CASSLGNSYNSPLHF TGTGCCAGCAGCTTAGGTAACTCCTATAATTCACCCCTCCACTTT
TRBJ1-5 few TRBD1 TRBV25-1 CASSGSGQRADQPQHF TGTGCCAGCAGTGGCTCGGGACAGAGGGCGGATCAGCCCCAGCATTTT
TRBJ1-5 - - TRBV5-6 CASSLAAGKMREPQHF TGTGCCAGCAGCCTTGCGGCGGGGAAGATGAGAGAGCCCCAGCATTTT
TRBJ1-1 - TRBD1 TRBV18 CASSPRQGSLNTEAFF TGTGCCAGCTCACCGCGACAGGGCTCTTTGAACACTGAAGCTTTCTTT
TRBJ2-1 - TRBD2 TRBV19 CAISGRLAGGSNEQFF TGTGCCATTTCGGGACGGCTAGCGGGGGGAAGTAATGAGCAGTTCTTC
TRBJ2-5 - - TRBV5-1 CASSPEGTQETQYF TGCGCCAGCAGCCCGGAGGGGACCCAAGAGACCCAGTACTTC
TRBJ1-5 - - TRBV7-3 CASSLDGGQPQHF TGTGCCAGCAGCCTAGACGGGGGACAGCCCCAGCATTTT
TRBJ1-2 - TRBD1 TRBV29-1 CSVYLDRGDGYTF TGCAGCGTTTATTTGGACAGGGGAGATGGCTACACCTTC
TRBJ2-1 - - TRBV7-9 CASTQMRAGYNEQFF TGTGCCAGCACCCAGATGAGGGCGGGGTATAATGAGCAGTTCTTC
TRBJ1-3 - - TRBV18 CASSGRTDSGNTIYF TGTGCCAGCTCCGGACGGACAGACTCTGGAAACACCATATATTTT
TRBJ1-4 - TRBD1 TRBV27 CASSFRQGREKLFF TGTGCCAGCAGTTTTAGACAGGGCCGCGAAAAACTGTTTTTT
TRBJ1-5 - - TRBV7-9 CASSLDWGPPRQPQHF TGTGCCAGCAGCTTAGATTGGGGCCCACCCCGGCAGCCCCAGCATTTT
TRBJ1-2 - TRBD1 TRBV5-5 CASRTQPQGAAGYTF TGTGCCAGCAGGACCCAACCTCAGGGGGCTGCGGGCTACACCTTC
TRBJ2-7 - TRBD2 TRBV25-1 CASSEGGGSYEQYF TGTGCCAGCAGTGAGGGGGGGGGCTCCTACGAGCAGTACTTC
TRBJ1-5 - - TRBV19 CASSAHRANQPQHF TGTGCCAGTAGTGCACACAGGGCCAATCAGCCCCAGCATTTT
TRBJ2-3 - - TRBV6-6 CASSSPTTQYF TGTGCCAGCAGCTCGCCTACTACGCAGTATTTT
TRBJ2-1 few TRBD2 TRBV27 CASSLIAGVSYNEQFF TGTGCCAGCAGTTTGATAGCGGGAGTCTCATACAATGAGCAGTTCTTC
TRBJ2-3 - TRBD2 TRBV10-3 CAISDIGTSNSDTQYF TGTGCCATCAGTGATATCGGGACTAGCAATTCAGATACGCAGTATTTT
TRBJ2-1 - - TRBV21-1 CASSKGQADYNEQFF TGTGCCAGCAGCAAAGGACAGGCCGACTACAATGAGCAGTTCTTC
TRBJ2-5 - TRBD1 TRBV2 CASSGDRVRETQYF TGTGCCAGCAGCGGGGACAGGGTGAGGGAGACCCAGTACTTC
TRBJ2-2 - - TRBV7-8 CASSLYTSIAGELFF TGTGCCAGCAGCTTATATACTAGCATCGCCGGGGAGCTGTTTTTT
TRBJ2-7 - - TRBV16 CASSQYSGLEQYF TGTGCCAGCAGCCAATATTCGGGGTTAGAGCAGTACTTC
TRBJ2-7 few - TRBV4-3 CASSQVFRRSSYEQYF TGCGCCAGCAGCCAAGTATTTCGACGGAGCTCCTACGAGCAGTACTTC
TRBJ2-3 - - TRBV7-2 CASSETSTFTDTQYF TGTGCCAGCAGCGAAACGTCGACTTTCACAGATACGCAGTATTTT
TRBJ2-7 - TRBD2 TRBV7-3 CASSLAGTSGYEQYF TGTGCCAGCAGCTTAGCCGGGACTAGCGGCTACGAGCAGTACTTC
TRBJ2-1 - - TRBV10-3 CAISERENNEQFF TGTGCCATCAGTGAAAGGGAGAACAATGAGCAGTTCTTC
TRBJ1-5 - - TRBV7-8 CASSLGSDQPQHF TGTGCCAGCAGCTTAGGTTCGGATCAGCCCCAGCATTTT
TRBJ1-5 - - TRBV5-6 CASSSGEGVGQPQHF TGTGCCAGCAGCTCGGGCGAAGGGGTCGGTCAGCCCCAGCATTTT
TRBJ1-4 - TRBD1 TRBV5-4 CASSSIGTGKGEKLFF TGTGCCAGCAGCTCGATTGGGACAGGGAAAGGTGAAAAACTGTTTTTT
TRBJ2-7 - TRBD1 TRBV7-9 CASSLRGQISYEQYF TGTGCCAGCAGCTTAAGGGGGCAAATTAGCTACGAGCAGTACTTC
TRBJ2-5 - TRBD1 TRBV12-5 CASGLVLGQGVETQYF TGTGCTAGTGGTTTGGTACTGGGACAGGGTGTAGAGACCCAGTACTTC
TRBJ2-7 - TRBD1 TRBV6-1 CASTDRGRDYEQYF TGTGCCAGCACCGACAGGGGACGCGACTACGAGCAGTACTTC
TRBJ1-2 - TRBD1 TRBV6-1 CASSGQGAPRLYGYTF TGTGCCAGCAGTGGGCAGGGGGCGCCCCGGCTATATGGCTACACCTTC
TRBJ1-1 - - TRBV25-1 CASTSGGARAFF TGTGCCAGCACCTCGGGGGGGGCTCGGGCTTTCTTT
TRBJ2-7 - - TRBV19 CASNLGSSYEQYF TGTGCCAGTAATTTAGGGAGCTCCTACGAGCAGTACTTC
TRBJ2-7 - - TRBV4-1 CASSQPRQGWEQYF TGCGCCAGCAGCCAACCCCGGCAGGGTTGGGAGCAGTACTTC
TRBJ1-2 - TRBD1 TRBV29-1 CSVRQGNDGYGYTF TGCAGCGTGAGACAGGGGAATGATGGCTATGGCTACACCTTC
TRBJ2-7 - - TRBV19 CASRGTSYEQYF TGTGCCAGCAGGGGTACCTCCTACGAGCAGTACTTC
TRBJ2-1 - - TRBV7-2 CASSFGGVYNEQFF TGTGCCAGCAGCTTCGGGGGAGTATACAATGAGCAGTTCTTC
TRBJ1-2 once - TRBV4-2 CASSQDVGSGFEGYTF TGTGCCAGCAGCCAAGATGTAGGATCCGGGTTTGAGGGCTACACCTTC
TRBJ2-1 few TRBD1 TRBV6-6 CASSYGQGEYNEQFF TGTGCCAGCAGTTACGGACAGGGAGAATACAATGAGCAGTTCTTC
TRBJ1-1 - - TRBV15 CATSRDSRGNTEAFF TGTGCCACCAGCAGAGATAGCAGAGGGAACACTGAAGCTTTCTTT
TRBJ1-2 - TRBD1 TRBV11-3 CASSRPGQGYGYTF TGTGCCAGCAGCCGTCCGGGACAGGGCTATGGCTACACCTTC
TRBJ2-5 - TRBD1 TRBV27 CASSFLTPTGELKETQYF TGTGCCAGCAGTTTCCTCACCCCTACAGGGGAATTAAAAGAGACCCAGTACTTC
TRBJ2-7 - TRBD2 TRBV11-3 CASSLEQGGNF TGTGCCAGCAGCTTAGAGCAGGGAGGGAACTTC
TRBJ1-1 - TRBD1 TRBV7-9 CSSSIQGYTEAFF TGTTCCAGCAGCATACAGGGGTACACTGAAGCTTTCTTT